Following are 12 T cell receptor beta chains from one sample sequenced in a study of cytomegalovirus exposure and HLA in healthy donors. The PCR made use of 60 Vbeta and 13 Jbeta primers. The assay was immunoSEQ multiplex PCR, and TCRdb's table has in-frame clones only and misses some. The table lists approximately 88,000 clones, around 82% of them singletons, with around 2% in the top ten. Material: PBMCs. The receptors stem from a man aged 18 to 30 in good health and CMV-seronegative.

This rearrangement joins TRBV14 to TRBJ2-2, with TRBD1 matching 8 bases. Germline V gene sequence: CDR1 SGHDN, CDR2 FVKESK. V lost 5 bases and J lost 2; bases outside the gene matches: 7. CDR3 length equals 16 residues. The CDR3 here is CASSSGQAFNTGELFF. The CDR3 bases are TGTGCCAGCAGCTCGGGACAGGCATTCAACACCGGGGAGCTGTTTTTT. Based on the CDR3 plus reference TRBV14 and TRBJ2-2, the full variable domain is EAGVTQFPSHSVIEKGQTVTLRCDPISGHDNLYWYRRVMGKEIKFLLHFVKESKQDESGMPNNRFLAERTGGTYSTLKVQPAELEDSGVYFCASSSGQAFNTGELFFGEGSRLTVL.

V usage is TRBV7-8 and J usage is TRBJ1-4, with D perhaps matching TRBD1 (6 bases). Germline CDR1 is SGHVS and CDR2 is FQNEAQ. Trimming removed 0 bases from V and 8 bases from J, with 10 bases in between. The CDR3 totals 14 residues. CDR3 nucleotides: TGTGCCAGCAGCTTAGCGCTGGGACAAGAAAAACTGTTTTTT. This sequence encodes CASSLALGQEKLFF. Supplemented by reference TRBV7-8 and TRBJ1-4, the full variable domain reads GAGVSQSPRYKVAKRGQDVALRCDPISGHVSLFWYQQALGQGPEFLTYFQNEAQLDKSGLPSDRFFAERPEGSVSTLKIQRTQQEDSAVYLCASSLALGQEKLFFGSGTQLSVL.

CDR3 bases: TGTGCCACCAGCAGAGATTACAGAAACTATGGCTACACCTTC. This gives the protein CATSRDYRNYGYTF. V is TRBV15 and J is TRBJ1-2; D unresolved. The CDR3 sequence is 14 residues long. The V and J ends lost 0 bases and 2 bases respectively, with 7 bases between them. The germline V gene encodes CDR1 LNHNV and CDR2 YYDKDF (reference sequence). The variable domain in full, completed from reference TRBV15 and TRBJ1-2, reads DAMVIQNPRYQVTQFGKPVTLSCSQTLNHNVMYWYQQKSSQAPKLLFHYYDKDFNNEADTPDNFQSRRPNTSFCFLDIRSPGLGDTAMYLCATSRDYRNYGYTFGSGTRLTVV.

J is TRBJ1-5 and V is TRBV7-8; 7 nucleotides line up with TRBD1. Germline trimming cut 5 bases from V and 6 bases from J; bases unmatched to any gene: 19. The CDR3 length is 18 residues. CDR1 is SGHVS, CDR2 FQNEAQ, per germline. In nucleotides, the CDR3 is TGTGCCAGCAGCCCGTACCGGGACAGAAGGGTGGCCAGTCAGCCCCAGCATTTT. Encoded protein: CASSPYRDRRVASQPQHF.

The CDR3 DNA reads TGTGCCAGCAGCCACACTGGTCCCCTGCGGGATACGCAGTATTTT. Translation: CASSHTGPLRDTQYF. The chain joins TRBV5-4 to TRBJ2-3, with D unclear. The CDR3 loop spans 15 amino acids. Germline CDR1 SGHNT, CDR2 YYREEE (reference sequence). V lost 4 bases to trimming and J lost 6 bases, with 18 bases between them.

The chain carries TRBV7-9 and TRBJ2-7; TRBD1 agrees at 8 bases. Losses at the gene ends were 5 bases for V and 6 bases for J; bases not matched to a gene: 6. The germline CDR1 and CDR2 sequences are SEHNR and FQNEAQ (reference sequence). This CDR3 has 13 residues. This CDR3 is CASSRGQGREQYF. The CDR3 DNA sequence: TGTGCCAGCAGCCGAGGACAGGGCCGCGAGCAGTACTTC.

This chain links TRBV7-9 with TRBJ1-5, with TRBD1 matching 7 bases. V lost 5 bases to trimming and J lost 0 bases; unmatched junction nucleotides: 4. In germline, CDR1 is SEHNR, CDR2 FQNEAQ (reference sequence). The CDR3 contains 15 residues. The CDR3: CASSLGTVSNQPQHF. The CDR3 nucleotides are TGTGCCAGCAGCCTAGGGACAGTTAGCAATCAGCCCCAGCATTTT.

A single count supports this clone. This chain joins TRBV10-3 and TRBJ1-3, with a weak D call TRBD1 (5 bases). The CDR3 sequence is 15 residues long. CDR1 ENHRY and CDR2 SYGVKD come from the germline V gene. The germline V and J ends were trimmed by 6 bases and 7 bases, with 19 bases remaining between them. CDR3 nucleotides: TGTGCCATCAGCGCGACAGTTTTTCAAGGGAACACCATATATTTT. It is translated as CAISATVFQGNTIYF.

The rearrangement joins TRBV19 to TRBJ1-2, with 7 nucleotides matching TRBD1. V lost 10 bases, J lost 2 bases, and 10 bases stayed unmatched. Germline loops: CDR1 LNHDA, CDR2 SQIVND (reference sequence). The CDR3 is 14 residues long. In nucleotides, the CDR3 is TGTGCCACTCGACCCGACAGGGAGAACTATGGCTACACCTTC. It yields the protein CATRPDRENYGYTF.

This clone appeared once. The chain carries TRBV19 and TRBJ2-7; TRBD1 matches at 9 bases. Germline V CDR1 and CDR2: LNHDA, SQIVND (reference sequence). With V trimmed by 3 bases and J by 4 bases, 10 bases remained unmatched. This CDR3 has 16 residues. The CDR3: CASSIHRGPPPYEQYF. The DNA of the CDR3 is TGTGCCAGTAGTATCCACAGGGGGCCTCCCCCATACGAGCAGTACTTC.

The rearrangement links TRBV11-2 to TRBJ2-2, with D perhaps TRBD1 (6 bases). The germline V gene encodes CDR1 SGHAT and CDR2 FQNNGV. V lost 5 bases, J lost 3 bases, and 13 bases lay in between. CDR3 length: 15 residues. The CDR3 protein is CASSREPGDTGELFF. CDR3 nucleotide sequence: TGTGCCAGCAGCCGAGAGCCAGGGGACACCGGGGAGCTGTTTTTT.

V gene TRBV21-1 combines with J gene TRBJ1-1; whether TRBD1, the table's D call, matches the DNA was not checked. TRBV21-1 is a recognized pseudogene. There are 13 residues in the CDR3. CDR3 in DNA: TGTGCCAGCACAGGGTTCGAGAACACTGAAGCTTTCTTT. Translated, it gives CASTGFENTEAFF.